The present entry profiles one T cell receptor beta chain with its context. Only in-frame clones appear in the TCRdb table, and some are missing; sequencing was by immunoSEQ multiplex PCR. The sample includes some 80,000 clones, approximately 86% seen only once; the top ten take roughly 20%. This sample is part of a study of radiation and T cells in renal cell carcinoma. Whole-study context: Nephrectomy followed 15 Gy stereotactic body radiation by 4 weeks.

The time point denotes: blood 2 weeks post-SBRT. The treatment: 15 Gy SBRT to primary tumor, nephrectomy 4 weeks later. Trimming cost V 0 bases and J 4 bases, with 14 bases left between them. The germline V gene encodes CDR1 SGHRS and CDR2 YFSETQ. The CDR3 is made up of 15 amino acids. The source was blood, collected from a patient whose treatment included radiotherapy and nephrectomy. V usage is TRBV5-1 and J usage is TRBJ2-7; D perhaps matches TRBD1 (6 bases). The receptor was derived from a woman aged 50 to 65 with renal cell carcinoma. CDR3 DNA: TGCGCCAGCAGCTTGGTACCAAGAGGGGGTTACGAGCAGTACTTC. Translation: CASSLVPRGGYEQYF.